The source of this T cell receptor (beta chain) is a study of blood T cell repertoires in COVID-19. Overall study: From the United States, Italy and Spain came samples of acute and convalescent COVID-19.

This clone was detected only once. The repertoire was sequenced with immunoSEQ multiplex PCR; TCRdb's copy has only in-frame clones and lacks some. The sample records approximately 200,000 clones, more than 80% being singletons. Input material: PBMCs or T cells enriched from blood (not recorded which). The clonotype comes from a man aged 55-75 years who had recovered from COVID-19.

This CDR3 is CASSEGLAGNNEQFF. As DNA, the CDR3 is TGCGCCAGCAGTGAGGGACTAGCGGGAAACAATGAGCAGTTCTTC. J is TRBJ2-1 and V is TRBV10-1; 12 bases are a match to TRBD2. Germline trimming cut 2 bases from V and 5 bases from J; bases unmatched to any gene: 1. Germline V lookup: CDR1 WNHNN, CDR2 SYGVQD (reference sequence). The CDR3 sequence is 15 residues long.